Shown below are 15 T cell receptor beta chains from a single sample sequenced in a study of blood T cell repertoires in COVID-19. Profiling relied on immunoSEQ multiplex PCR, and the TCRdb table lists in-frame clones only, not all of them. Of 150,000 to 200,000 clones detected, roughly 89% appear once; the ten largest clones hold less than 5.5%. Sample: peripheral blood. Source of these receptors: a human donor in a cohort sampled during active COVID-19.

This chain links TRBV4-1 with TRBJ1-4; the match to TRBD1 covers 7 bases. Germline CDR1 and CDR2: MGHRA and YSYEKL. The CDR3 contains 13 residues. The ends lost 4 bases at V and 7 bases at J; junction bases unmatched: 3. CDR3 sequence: CASSLDRVEKLFF. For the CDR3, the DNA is TGCGCCAGCAGCCTCGACAGGGTTGAAAAACTGTTTTTT.

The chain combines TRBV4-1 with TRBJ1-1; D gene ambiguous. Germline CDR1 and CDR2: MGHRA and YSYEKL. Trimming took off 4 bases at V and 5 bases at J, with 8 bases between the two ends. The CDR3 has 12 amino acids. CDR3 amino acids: CASSPGGTEAFF. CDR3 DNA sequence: TGCGCCAGCAGCCCGGGAGGAACTGAAGCTTTCTTT.

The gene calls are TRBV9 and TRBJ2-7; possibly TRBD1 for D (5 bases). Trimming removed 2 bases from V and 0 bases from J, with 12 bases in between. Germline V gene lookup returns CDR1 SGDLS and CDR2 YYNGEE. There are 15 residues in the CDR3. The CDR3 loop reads CASSVDPRGSYEQYF. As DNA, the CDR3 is TGTGCCAGCAGCGTCGATCCAAGGGGCTCCTACGAGCAGTACTTC.

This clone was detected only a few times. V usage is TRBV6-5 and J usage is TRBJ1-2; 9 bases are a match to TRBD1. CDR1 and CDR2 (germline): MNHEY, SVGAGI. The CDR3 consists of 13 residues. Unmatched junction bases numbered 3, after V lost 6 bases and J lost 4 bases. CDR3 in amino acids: CASRTGGAYGYTF. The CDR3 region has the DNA TGTGCCAGCAGGACAGGGGGGGCCTATGGCTACACCTTC.

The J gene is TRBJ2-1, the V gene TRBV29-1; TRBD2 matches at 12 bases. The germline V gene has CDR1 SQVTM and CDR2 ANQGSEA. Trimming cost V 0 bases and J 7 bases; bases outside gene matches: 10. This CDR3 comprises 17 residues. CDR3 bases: TGCAGCGTTGAAGATGCTAGCGGGAGGGCCCCAAGGAATGAGCAGTTCTTC. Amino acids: CSVEDASGRAPRNEQFF.

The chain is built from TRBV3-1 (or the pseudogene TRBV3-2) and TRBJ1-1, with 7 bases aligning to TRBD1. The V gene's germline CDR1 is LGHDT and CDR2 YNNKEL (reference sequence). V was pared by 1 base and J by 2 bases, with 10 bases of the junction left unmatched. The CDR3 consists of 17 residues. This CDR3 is CASSQGGGASVNTEAFF. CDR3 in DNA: TGTGCCAGCAGCCAAGGAGGGGGCGCTTCCGTAAACACTGAAGCTTTCTTT.

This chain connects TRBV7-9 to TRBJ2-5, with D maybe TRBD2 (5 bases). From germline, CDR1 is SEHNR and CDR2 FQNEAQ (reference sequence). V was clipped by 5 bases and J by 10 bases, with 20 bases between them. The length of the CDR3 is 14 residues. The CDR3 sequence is CASSTPNSKEGQYF. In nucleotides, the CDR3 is TGTGCCAGCAGCACACCAAACTCTAAAGAGGGCCAGTACTTC.

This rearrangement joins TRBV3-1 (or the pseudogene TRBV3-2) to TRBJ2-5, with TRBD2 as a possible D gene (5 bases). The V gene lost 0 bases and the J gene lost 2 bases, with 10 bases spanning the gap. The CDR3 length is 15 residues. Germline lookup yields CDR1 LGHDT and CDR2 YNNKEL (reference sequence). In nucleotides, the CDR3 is TGTGCCAGCAGCCAAGATCCGGGATTGCAAGAGACCCAGTACTTC. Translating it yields CASSQDPGLQETQYF.

CDR3 sequence (DNA): TGTGCCACCGCGGGTGGGAACACTGAAGCTTTCTTT. Its translation: CATAGGNTEAFF. The chain links TRBV11-3 to TRBJ1-1; D unclear. V lost 10 bases to trimming and J lost 1 base, with 10 bases between them. Germline V gene sequence: CDR1 SGHNT, CDR2 YENEEA. This CDR3 has 12 amino acids. Looking up the rest from reference TRBV11-3 and TRBJ1-1 gives the full variable domain: EAGVVQSPRYKIIEKKQPVAFWCNPISGHNTLYWYLQNLGQGPELLIRYENEEAVDDSQLPKDRFSAERLKGVDSTLKIQPAELGDSAVYLCATAGGNTEAFFGQGTRLTVV.

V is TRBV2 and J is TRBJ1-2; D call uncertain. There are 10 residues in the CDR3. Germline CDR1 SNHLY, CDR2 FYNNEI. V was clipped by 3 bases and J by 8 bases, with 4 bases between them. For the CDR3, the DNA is TGTGCCAGCAGTGATCCGGGCTACACCTTC. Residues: CASSDPGYTF.

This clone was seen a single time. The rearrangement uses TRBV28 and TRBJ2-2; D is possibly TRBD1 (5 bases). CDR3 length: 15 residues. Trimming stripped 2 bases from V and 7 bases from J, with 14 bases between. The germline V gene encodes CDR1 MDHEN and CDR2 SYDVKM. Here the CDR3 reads CASSLKGRIDGELFF. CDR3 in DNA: TGTGCCAGCAGTTTAAAGGGGCGTATCGACGGGGAGCTGTTTTTT.

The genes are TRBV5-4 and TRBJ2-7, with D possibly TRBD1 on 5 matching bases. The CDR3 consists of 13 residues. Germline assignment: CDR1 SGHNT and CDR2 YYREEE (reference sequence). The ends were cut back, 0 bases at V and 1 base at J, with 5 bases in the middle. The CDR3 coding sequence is TGTGCCAGCAGCTTGGGACAGTCCTACGAGCAGTACTTC. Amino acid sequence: CASSLGQSYEQYF.

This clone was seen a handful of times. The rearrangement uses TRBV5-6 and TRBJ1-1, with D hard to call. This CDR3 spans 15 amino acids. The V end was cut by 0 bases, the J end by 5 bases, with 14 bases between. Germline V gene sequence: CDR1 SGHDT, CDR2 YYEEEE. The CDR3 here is CASSLDGRAVTEAFF. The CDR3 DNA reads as TGTGCCAGCAGCTTGGACGGGAGGGCAGTAACTGAAGCTTTCTTT.

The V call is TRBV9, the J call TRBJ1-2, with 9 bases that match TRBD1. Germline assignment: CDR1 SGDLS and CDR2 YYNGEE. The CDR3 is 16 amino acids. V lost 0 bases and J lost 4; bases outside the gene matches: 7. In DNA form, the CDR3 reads TGTGCCAGCAGCGTAGCCACAGGGGGCGCTCCCTATGGCTACACCTTC. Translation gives CASSVATGGAPYGYTF. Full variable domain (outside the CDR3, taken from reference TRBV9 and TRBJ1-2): DSGVTQTPKHLITATGQRVTLRCSPRSGDLSVYWYQQSLDQGLQFLIQYYNGEERAKGNILERFSAQQFPDLHSELNLSSLELGDSALYFCASSVATGGAPYGYTFGSGTRLTVV.

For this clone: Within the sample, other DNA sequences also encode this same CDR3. The CDR3 sequence: CAWSRAGGANVLTF. CDR3 nucleotide sequence: TGTGCCTGGAGTAGGGCGGGTGGGGCCAACGTCCTGACTTTC. The chain combines TRBV30 with TRBJ2-6, with D possibly matching TRBD2 (5 bases). The CDR3 runs to 14 residues. V lost 2 bases and J lost 3, with 8 bases in between. Germline V CDR1 and CDR2: GTSNPN, SVGIG (reference sequence).